Presented here are 9 T cell receptor beta chains from one specimen sequenced in a study of cytomegalovirus exposure and HLA in healthy donors. The PCR contained 60 Vbeta and 13 Jbeta primers. Sequencing was performed with immunoSEQ multiplex PCR; in TCRdb, only in-frame clones are kept and a portion is missing. This table has 100,000 or so clones, around 74% appearing once. What was sequenced was PBMCs. The receptors derive from a woman aged 40 to 50 in good health and CMV-seronegative.

V usage is TRBV10-2 and J usage is TRBJ2-4; 9 bases are a match to TRBD2. This CDR3 has 17 amino acids. Germline CDR1 is WSHSY and CDR2 is SAAADI. Trimming removed 3 bases from V and 2 bases from J; junction bases left unmatched: 8. The CDR3 DNA reads TGCGCCAGCAGTGATAGGGCTAGCGGGACAACCAAAAACATTCAGTACTTC. The encoded protein is CASSDRASGTTKNIQYF.

A remark on this clone: An end of the junction differs from the germline gene, which may be a read error. The chain carries TRBV7-7 and TRBJ2-7; TRBD2 matches 11 bases. The length of the CDR3 is 16 residues. In germline, CDR1 is SSHAT, CDR2 FNYEAQ (reference sequence). CDR3 nucleotides: TGTGCTAGCAGCCCCCTAGCGGGGGGCCCATACTACGAGCAGTACTTC. Encoded protein: CASSPLAGGPYYEQYF.

This chain joins TRBV7-2 and TRBJ2-7, with unresolved D. The germline CDR1 and CDR2 sequences are SGHTA and FQGNSA. The CDR3 has 13 residues. V shed 1 base and J shed 2 bases, with 6 bases lying between them. The CDR3 here is CASSLDYAYEQYF. CDR3 nucleotides: TGTGCCAGCAGCTTAGACTATGCCTACGAGCAGTACTTC.

V and J are TRBV7-9 and TRBJ2-1; TRBD2 agrees at 9 bases. Trimming removed 4 bases from V and 9 bases from J; junction bases left unmatched: 10. Germline CDR1 and CDR2: SEHNR and FQNEAQ (reference sequence). The CDR3 totals 15 residues. The CDR3 sequence: CASSSGREGLGEQFF. The CDR3 nucleotides are TGTGCCAGCAGCTCCGGGCGGGAGGGCCTAGGTGAGCAGTTCTTC.

The chain carries TRBV5-6 and TRBJ1-3; possibly TRBD1 for D (5 bases). CDR3 length: 14 amino acids. In germline, CDR1 is SGHDT, CDR2 YYEEEE. Trimming stripped 0 bases from V and 7 bases from J, with 11 bases between. The CDR3 loop reads CASSLVGDFNTIYF. Here the CDR3 DNA reads TGTGCCAGCAGCTTGGTAGGGGACTTTAACACCATATATTTT. The full variable domain, with the rest looked up from reference TRBV5-6 and TRBJ1-3, is DAGVTQSPTHLIKTRGQQVTLRCSPKSGHDTVSWYQQALGQGPQFIFQYYEEEERQRGNFPDRFSGHQFPNYSSELNVNALLLGDSALYLCASSLVGDFNTIYFGEGSWLTVV.

This clone was seen a single time. This rearrangement joins TRBV7-9 to TRBJ2-5; 7 bases are a match to TRBD1. From germline, CDR1 is SEHNR and CDR2 FQNEAQ (reference sequence). The CDR3 consists of 16 residues. The ends lost 5 bases at V and 7 bases at J; junction bases unmatched: 16. The CDR3 DNA is TGTGCCAGCAGCCCGCGACAGGGCCTATCCCGGGGGACCCAGTACTTC. Translation: CASSPRQGLSRGTQYF.

In DNA, the CDR3 is TGTGCCAGTACAGTCGGGGATCAGCCCCAGCATTTT. Amino acid sequence: CASTVGDQPQHF. This chain joins TRBV19 and TRBJ1-5; no reliable D call. CDR1 is LNHDA and CDR2 is SQIVND in the germline V gene (reference sequence). The CDR3 is 12 amino acids. V was shortened by 7 bases and J by 5 bases, with 9 bases between the two germline ends.

This rearrangement joins TRBV4-2 to TRBJ2-7; tentatively, D is TRBD1 (6 bases). This CDR3 contains 14 residues. The V and J ends lost 3 bases and 4 bases respectively, with 13 bases between them. Germline V gene sequence: CDR1 LGHNA, CDR2 YNFKEQ. The CDR3 loop is CASSHPGTKYEQYF. The DNA for the CDR3 is TGTGCCAGCAGCCATCCTGGGACAAAGTACGAGCAGTACTTC.

This chain connects TRBV18 to TRBJ2-2; D might be TRBD1 (6 bases). V lost 3 bases to trimming and J lost 7 bases, with 15 bases between them. The V gene's germline CDR1 is KGHSH and CDR2 LQKENI. The CDR3 loop spans 15 amino acids. CDR3 nucleotide sequence: TGTGCCAGCTCACCGAACCAGGGGTCCGGCGGGGAGCTGTTTTTT. It encodes CASSPNQGSGGELFF. Combining the CDR3 with reference TRBV18 and TRBJ2-2 gives the whole variable domain NAGVMQNPRHLVRRRGQEARLRCSPMKGHSHVYWYRQLPEEGLKFMVYLQKENIIDESGMPKERFSAEFPKEGPSILRIQQVVRGDSAAYFCASSPNQGSGGELFFGEGSRLTVL.